Listed below are T cell receptor beta chains from one sample, sequenced in a study of cytotoxic CD8 clonotypes in ibrutinib-treated CLL. Profiling relied on immunoSEQ multiplex PCR, and the TCRdb table lists in-frame clones only, not all of them. The data contain 50,000 to 75,000 clones, 71% of them seen just once; the ten biggest clones take up about 39%. The input for sequencing was PBMCs, taken after 12 months of ibrutinib treatment. The receptor set was obtained from a human donor with chronic lymphocytic leukemia. Both conserved end residues are part of each CDR3. The D gene is left open where the match is weak. A clone size is listed for some rows: how often the clone was seen (once, few, many), or a class if it is expanded.

d_call,clone_size,v_call,j_call,cdr3_nt,cdr3_aa
TRBD1,.,TRBV27,TRBJ2-7,TGTGCCAGCAGTCGCTACGGACAGGGGGGCTACGAGCAGTACTTC,CASSRYGQGGYEQYF
.,.,TRBV6-5,TRBJ2-7,TGTGCCAGCAGCCCCGGTTCCTACGAGCAGTACTTC,CASSPGSYEQYF
.,.,TRBV6-1,TRBJ1-2,TGTGCCAGCAGTCAGAACTATGGCTACACCTTC,CASSQNYGYTF
.,.,TRBV15,TRBJ2-5,TGTGCCACCAGCACCAACCTCGGTCGACAGCAAGAGACCCAGTACTTC,CATSTNLGRQQETQYF
.,.,TRBV9,TRBJ2-3,TGTGCCAGCAGCGTAGAAGCATCAGATACGCAGTATTTT,CASSVEASDTQYF
TRBD2,.,TRBV9,TRBJ2-1,TGTGCCAGCAGTGGGACTAGCGGGAGTAATGAGCAGTTCTTC,CASSGTSGSNEQFF
TRBD2,.,TRBV28,TRBJ2-1,TGTGCCAGCAGGGCCGCGGGTAGCGGGAAAATATACAATGAGCAGTTCTTC,CASRAAGSGKIYNEQFF
.,.,TRBV11-1,TRBJ1-1,TGTGCCAGCAGCCTACAGGGCAACACTGAAGCTTTCTTT,CASSLQGNTEAFF
TRBD2,.,TRBV4-3,TRBJ2-3,TGCGCCAGCAGCCAAGAACCCCCGACTAGCGGGATACACGCTAGCACAGATACGCAGTATTTT,CASSQEPPTSGIHASTDTQYF
.,.,TRBV27,TRBJ2-7,TGTGCCAGCAGAAGGAGCACGGACCCAGCCTACGAGCAGTACTTC,CASRRSTDPAYEQYF
TRBD2,once,TRBV9,TRBJ2-2,TGTGCCAGCAGCCCCGCTCTAGCGGGAGTCTCCGGGGAGCTGTTTTTT,CASSPALAGVSGELFF
.,.,TRBV6-6,TRBJ2-5,TGTGCCAGCAGTTCCGGCGGGGAGACCCAGTACTTC,CASSSGGETQYF
.,few,TRBV19,TRBJ2-5,TGTGCCAGTAGTCCAGGGGTAGGAGAGACCCAGTACTTC,CASSPGVGETQYF
TRBD2,.,TRBV27,TRBJ2-3,TGTGCCAGCAGTTGGGAGGGGACTAGCGGGGTGGATACGCAGTATTTT,CASSWEGTSGVDTQYF
TRBD1,.,TRBV18,TRBJ1-4,TGTGCCAGCTCACCACCGGGACAGTTTGATGAAAAACTGTTTTTT,CASSPPGQFDEKLFF
TRBD2,.,TRBV7-2,TRBJ2-5,TGTGCCAGCAGCCCGTGGGGTAGCGGGGATATCCAAGAGACCCAGTACTTC,CASSPWGSGDIQETQYF
.,medium-sized,TRBV23-1,TRBJ2-2,TGCGCCAGCAGTCAATCGACAGGTTCGAACACCGGGGAGCTGTTTTTT,CASSQSTGSNTGELFF
TRBD1,.,TRBV11-3,TRBJ2-7,TGTGCCAGCAGCTTAGGGGACAGGGGCAACGAGCAGTACTTC,CASSLGDRGNEQYF
.,once,TRBV19,TRBJ2-2,TGTGCCAGTAGTCTAAACACCGGGGAGCTGTTTTTT,CASSLNTGELFF
.,few,TRBV11-3,TRBJ2-7,TGTGCCAGCAGCCCTGGACCCGGAACCCCCGAGCAGTACTTC,CASSPGPGTPEQYF
.,few,TRBV7-3,TRBJ2-2,TGTGCCAGCAGTTCCAGTCCAATGAAGGGCGGGGAGCTGTTTTTT,CASSSSPMKGGELFF
.,.,TRBV7-3,TRBJ2-2,TGTGCCAGCAGCTTAAGCGGGAACACCGGGGAGCTGTTTTTT,CASSLSGNTGELFF
.,.,TRBV4-1,TRBJ1-2,TGCGCCAGCAGCCAAGGAGACACAGTGAACTATGGCTACACCTTC,CASSQGDTVNYGYTF